The 20 T cell receptor beta chains presented below share a single source sample, sequenced in a study of T-cell reconstitution after alpha-beta-depleted transplantation in children. Unique molecular identifiers were incorporated during preparation of the TCRbeta library. TCRdb fed the PCR reads into MiXCR, producing one record per CDR3 protein. The data hold about 580,000 distinct CDR3 sequences, with more than 20% observed a single time. The sample was PBMCs, mostly from graft donor cells, taken 360 days after TCRalphabeta/CD19-depleted stem cell transplant. The source is a boy younger than two who had a stem cell transplant for acute myeloid leukemia, so the T cells may come from the graft donor.

V and J are TRBV4-1 and TRBJ2-3; 9 bases are shared with TRBD2. V lost 1 base to trimming and J lost 3 bases; unmatched junction nucleotides: 8. The CDR3 is made up of 17 amino acids. The germline V gene encodes CDR1 MGHRA and CDR2 YSYEKL. CDR3 sequence (DNA): TGCGCCAGCAGCCAAGGGGGACTAGCAGGGGGGACAGATACGCAGTATTTT. Amino acids: CASSQGGLAGGTDTQYF.

A few counts support this clonotype. The chain combines TRBV6-2 or TRBV6-3 with TRBJ1-1; D might be TRBD1 (5 bases). Germline loops: CDR1 MNHEY, CDR2 SVGEGT. This CDR3 comprises 20 residues. V dropped 0 bases and J dropped 1 base, with 24 bases sitting between them. The chain's CDR3 is CASSYSHEQGARVRNTEAFF. CDR3 nucleotide sequence: TGTGCCAGCAGTTACTCCCACGAGCAGGGTGCCAGAGTACGGAACACTGAAGCTTTCTTT.

This clonotype has a count of ten or more. CDR3 sequence reads: CSVQGQLSSYNEQFF. The CDR3, as DNA: TGCAGCGTCCAGGGACAGTTAAGCTCCTACAATGAGCAGTTCTTC. The chain links TRBV29-1 to TRBJ2-1, with 7 bases matching TRBD1. J gave up 0 bases and V 6 bases, and 8 bases lay outside the gene matches. This CDR3 comprises 15 residues. The germline CDR1 and CDR2 sequences are SQVTM and ANQGSEA.

The chain uses TRBV28 and TRBJ1-5; D unresolved. The CDR3 is 14 residues long. Trimming left V 2 bases short and J 3 bases short, with 8 bases between. Germline CDR1 reads MDHEN; CDR2 reads SYDVKM. This CDR3 is CASSLAWDNQPQHF. The CDR3 DNA reads TGTGCCAGCAGTTTAGCCTGGGACAATCAGCCCCAGCATTTT.

The chain combines TRBV5-1 with TRBJ2-1; unclear D gene. The length of the CDR3 is 14 residues. The germline V gene has CDR1 SGHRS and CDR2 YFSETQ. Between the trimmed V and J ends, which lost 6 bases and 4 bases, there was a span of 14 bases. The CDR3 region has the DNA TGCGCCAGCACCAAAACCGCGCCGTACAATGAGCAGTTCTTC. It yields the protein CASTKTAPYNEQFF.

The sample holds many counts of this clonotype. The chain couples TRBV20-1 to TRBJ2-2; D remains unclear. CDR3 length: 12 amino acids. The germline V gene has CDR1 DFQATT and CDR2 SNEGSKA (reference sequence). The CDR3 DNA reads as TGCATTGAACCATCGCAGACCGGGGAGCTGTTTTTT. It encodes CIEPSQTGELFF.

The rearrangement uses TRBV20-1 and TRBJ2-1; D possibly corresponds to TRBD1 (7 bases). The germline CDR1 and CDR2 sequences are DFQATT and SNEGSKA (reference sequence). This CDR3 is built from 13 residues. The V end lost 3 bases, the J end lost 8 bases, and 14 bases lay between the germline ends. The CDR3 DNA reads as TGCAGTGCTAGCCGCAGGGGGGTTGATGAGCAGTTCTTC. Translation: CSASRRGVDEQFF.

This chain joins TRBV28 and TRBJ2-3; the D gene is possibly TRBD2 (6 bases). This CDR3 spans 15 amino acids. In germline, CDR1 is MDHEN, CDR2 SYDVKM. Trimming shortened V by 10 bases and J by 0 bases, and 17 bases separated the two germline ends. The CDR3 nucleotides are TGTGCCATGGGGAGGAGGGGCCCCAGCACAGATACGCAGTATTTT. This gives the protein CAMGRRGPSTDTQYF.

This clonotype was observed many times. The chain has TRBV12-3 or TRBV12-4 and TRBJ2-3, with D tentatively TRBD1 (5 bases). There are 12 residues in the CDR3. Trimming stripped 3 bases from V and 4 bases from J, with 5 bases between. CDR3 bases: TGTGCCAGCAGTTTCAGGGCAGATACGCAGTATTTT. It codes for CASSFRADTQYF.

This chain uses TRBV7-9 with TRBJ2-2, with D tentatively TRBD1 (5 bases). The CDR3 contains 13 residues. Per the germline V gene, CDR1 is SEHNR and CDR2 is FQNEAQ (reference sequence). Trimming took off 5 bases at V and 5 bases at J, with 9 bases between the two ends. DNA for the CDR3: TGTGCCAGCAGCAACGGACAAACCGGGGAGCTGTTTTTT. Translating it yields CASSNGQTGELFF.

The rearrangement joins TRBV20-1 to TRBJ2-7, with D maybe TRBD2 (7 bases). V lost 3 bases and J 4 bases, leaving 19 bases between the germline ends. Germline V gene sequence: CDR1 DFQATT, CDR2 SNEGSKA (reference sequence). The CDR3 is 15 residues long. Written as DNA, the CDR3 is TGCAGTGCTAGCGCCAGGGGACTACCGACTTACGAGCAGTACGTC. Amino acids: CSASARGLPTYEQYV.

This clonotype showed up just a few times. The chain employs TRBV20-1 and TRBJ1-5; 8 bases map to TRBD1. The J segment lost 0 bases and the V segment lost 3 bases, leaving 10 bases of the junction unmatched. The CDR3 extends over 17 amino acids. Germline lookup yields CDR1 DFQATT and CDR2 SNEGSKA (reference sequence). The CDR3 DNA reads TGCAGTGCTAGGAAGGACAGGGAGTCTTATAGCAATCAGCCCCAGCATTTT. Translated, it gives CSARKDRESYSNQPQHF.

The chain employs TRBV7-2 and TRBJ1-5, with a weak D call TRBD1 (6 bases). V dropped 3 bases and J dropped 5 bases, with 17 bases sitting between them. Germline V lookup: CDR1 SGHTA, CDR2 FQGNSA. The CDR3 runs 16 residues. The CDR3 nucleotides are TGTGCCAGCAGCTTTCGAGCGGGGGCGATGGATCAGCCCCAGCATTTT. It codes for CASSFRAGAMDQPQHF.

This rearrangement joins TRBV20-1 to TRBJ2-1; the D call may be TRBD1 or TRBD2 (5 bases each). Germline loops: CDR1 DFQATT, CDR2 SNEGSKA (reference sequence). This CDR3 has 11 residues. V lost 4 bases and J 8 bases, leaving 9 bases between the germline ends. In DNA, the CDR3 is TGCAGTGCTACCGGGGCCGATGAGCAGTTCTTC. This sequence encodes CSATGADEQFF.

This clonotype was found many times. The J gene is TRBJ2-1, the V gene TRBV28; maybe TRBD1 (6 bases). The CDR3 runs 15 residues. V was trimmed by 5 bases and J by 9 bases, leaving 20 bases between them. Germline assignment: CDR1 MDHEN and CDR2 SYDVKM. The CDR3, as DNA: TGTGCCAGCAGTCCACCAGGCCAGGGGATTAGTGAGCAGTTCTTC. The encoded protein is CASSPPGQGISEQFF.

This clonotype has at least ten counts. This chain links TRBV7-9 with TRBJ2-7, with TRBD1 identical over 7 bases. This CDR3 region has 15 residues. With 3 bases clipped from V and 3 bases from J, the junction kept 8 bases outside the gene matches. The V gene's germline CDR1 is SEHNR and CDR2 FQNEAQ (reference sequence). The CDR3 is CASSLFKGAVYEQYF. As DNA, the CDR3 is TGTGCCAGCAGCTTGTTCAAGGGGGCGGTCTACGAGCAGTACTTC.

This clonotype was counted at least ten times. This chain connects TRBV15 to TRBJ1-5, with D tentatively TRBD1 (5 bases). Germline V gives CDR1 LNHNV, CDR2 YYDKDF (reference sequence). CDR3 length: 14 amino acids. V was clipped by 1 base and J by 7 bases, with 11 bases between them. In DNA, the CDR3 is TGTGCCACCAGCAGAGTGGAAAGGGGACAGCCCCAGCATTTT. As protein: CATSRVERGQPQHF.

The CDR3 spells CASSSRLAGYSDTQYF. In DNA form, the CDR3 reads TGTGCCAGCAGCTCTAGACTAGCGGGGTATTCAGATACGCAGTATTTT. This chain links TRBV6-1 with TRBJ2-3, with TRBD2 identical over 11 bases. V lost 6 bases to trimming and J lost 4 bases; unmatched junction nucleotides: 9. CDR1 and CDR2 from the germline V gene are MNHNS and SASEGT. The CDR3 runs 16 residues.

V gene TRBV12-3 or TRBV12-4 combines with J gene TRBJ1-4; D unclear. Trimming removed 5 bases at V and 8 bases at J, with 18 bases between. The length of the CDR3 is 15 residues. The DNA of the CDR3 is TGTGCCAGCAGTCCCCTCGGAGGCCCAAGGGAAAAACTGTTTTTT. Translation gives CASSPLGGPREKLFF.

This clonotype appeared a single time. The chain employs TRBV29-1 and TRBJ1-1; possible D gene TRBD1, 6 bases. The CDR3 extends over 18 amino acids. Germline V lookup: CDR1 SQVTM, CDR2 ANQGSEA. Trimming removed 0 bases at V and 2 bases at J, with 22 bases between. The CDR3 DNA reads as TGCAGCGTTGAAGATTTTGGGGTGTGGGGGCGGGCAAACACTGAAGCTTTCTTT. It specifies CSVEDFGVWGRANTEAFF.